This is a list of T cell receptor beta chains from one sample in a study of cytomegalovirus exposure and HLA in healthy donors. Some clones are missing from TCRdb's copy, which holds only in-frame ones; the method was immunoSEQ multiplex PCR. The table has about 140,000 clones, roughly 70% seen once. Sequencing was performed on PBMCs. The receptors were gathered from a man in his thirties or forties in good health and CMV-seronegative. Each CDR3 is given with its conserved first and last residue. D genes are given only for firm matches. Where a row states a size, it is once, few, many or the class of an expanded clone; other rows omit it.

clone size	V gene	J gene	D gene	CDR3 DNA	CDR3 protein
few	TRBV7-9	TRBJ2-1	TRBD2	TGTGCCAGCAGCTCCGACCTTCCTAGCGGGAAGCGGGGTGAGCAGTTCTTC	CASSSDLPSGKRGEQFF
.	TRBV7-2	TRBJ2-5	TRBD2	TGTGCCAGCAGCTTAGCGCCGGGGGCGGGGGGAGAGGCCCAGTACTTC	CASSLAPGAGGEAQYF
.	TRBV9	TRBJ2-5	TRBD2	TGTGCCAGCAGCCCCGGGGTAGCGGGGGGGCCGTTGGAGACCCAGTACTTC	CASSPGVAGGPLETQYF
.	TRBV5-8	TRBJ2-7	.	TGTGCCAGCACCTCGTTCGCCTACGAGCAGTACTTC	CASTSFAYEQYF
.	TRBV27	TRBJ1-1	.	TGTGCCAGCAGTTTATTTCAGGGAAGAACTGAAGCTTTCTTT	CASSLFQGRTEAFF
.	TRBV19	TRBJ1-5	.	TGTGCCAGTAGTATAGAACGGTTTCAGCCCCAGCATTTT	CASSIERFQPQHF
few	TRBV5-1	TRBJ1-5	.	TGCGCCAGCAGCCGGGACTCCACCGGCAATCAGCCCCAGCATTTT	CASSRDSTGNQPQHF
.	TRBV30	TRBJ1-2	TRBD1	TGTGCCTGGGGGGGCAGGGGGCATAACTATGGCTACACCTTC	CAWGGRGHNYGYTF
.	TRBV5-5	TRBJ1-5	.	TGTGCCAGCAGCTTGGGGGCAGCCCACAATCAGCCCCAGCATTTT	CASSLGAAHNQPQHF
.	TRBV10-1	TRBJ2-7	TRBD2	TGCGCCAGCAGTGACCATAGGGGACTAGCGGGAGCCGAGCAGTACTTC	CASSDHRGLAGAEQYF
few	TRBV5-1	TRBJ1-6	.	TGCGCCAGCAGCTTGGGGGTTCTCCTGGGCAATTCACCCCTCCACTTT	CASSLGVLLGNSPLHF
once	TRBV4-1	TRBJ2-1	TRBD1	TGCGCCAGCAGCCAAGGTGCCGGGACAGCGAACAATGAGCAGTTCTTC	CASSQGAGTANNEQFF
few	TRBV6-6	TRBJ1-1	.	TGTGCCAGCAGCTTAACAGGGATCACTGAAGCTTTCTTT	CASSLTGITEAFF
.	TRBV7-2	TRBJ2-1	.	TGTGCCAGCAGTTCTCGGCCGGGCAGGGCGTACAATGAGCAGTTCTTC	CASSSRPGRAYNEQFF
.	TRBV12-5	TRBJ1-5	TRBD1	TGTGCTAGTGGTTCGCCCCTGACAGGGGATAGCAATCAGCCCCAGCATTTT	CASGSPLTGDSNQPQHF
.	TRBV30	TRBJ1-2	TRBD1	TGTGCCTGGAGTGAGACAGGGGGACATGGCTACACCTTC	CAWSETGGHGYTF
.	TRBV7-8	TRBJ2-7	.	TGTGCCAGCAGCTTAGAAATCGCTCGGGTGGAGCAGTACTTC	CASSLEIARVEQYF
few	TRBV10-3	TRBJ1-5	TRBD1	TGTGCCATCAGTGAAGGACAGGGCCTGCATAGCAATCAGCCCCAGCATTTT	CAISEGQGLHSNQPQHF
once	TRBV19	TRBJ1-5	TRBD1	TGTGCCAGTAATTTACAGGGGGCGCGGGGTCAGCCCCAGCATTTT	CASNLQGARGQPQHF
.	TRBV6-1	TRBJ1-1	.	TGTGCCAGCAGTGAAATATTGGGGGCCGGGAACACTGAAGCTTTCTTT	CASSEILGAGNTEAFF
.	TRBV7-8	TRBJ2-3	TRBD2	TGTGCCAGCAGCTTAGCCCTTTCTAGCGGGTCCTCAGATACGCAGTATTTT	CASSLALSSGSSDTQYF
.	TRBV7-3	TRBJ1-2	TRBD1	TGTGCCAGCAGCCTATCACAGGGGGCACGTCTCGAGGGCTACACCTTC	CASSLSQGARLEGYTF
.	TRBV7-6	TRBJ2-7	.	TGTGCCAGCAGCTTAGACGAGGGCCCCTACGAGCAGTACTTC	CASSLDEGPYEQYF
.	TRBV7-2	TRBJ2-2	.	TGTGCCAGCACCGTCGTGTATTCCGGGGAGCTGTTTTTT	CASTVVYSGELFF
.	TRBV30	TRBJ1-5	.	TGTGCCTGGGGGAAGGGGGGGCCCTTGGGGCAGCCCCAGCATTTT	CAWGKGGPLGQPQHF
.	TRBV7-9	TRBJ2-2	.	TGTGCCAGCAGCCTTGTGGGACTTATCGGGGAGCTGTTTTTT	CASSLVGLIGELFF
.	TRBV6-6	TRBJ1-1	.	TGTGCCAGCAGTTACATTCCGGGATTTTCTGAAGCTTTCTTT	CASSYIPGFSEAFF
.	TRBV2	TRBJ2-2	TRBD2	TGTGCCAGCAGCCTAGATAGCGGGAGGGCCACCGGGGAGCTGTTTTTT	CASSLDSGRATGELFF
.	TRBV14	TRBJ1-6	.	TGTGCCAGCAGCCAAGCACAGGGAGGGGAATCACCCCTCCACTTT	CASSQAQGGESPLHF
.	TRBV6-1	TRBJ2-1	TRBD2	TGTGCCAGCAGATCCGGGACTAGCCTTTCCAATGAGCAGTTCTTC	CASRSGTSLSNEQFF
.	TRBV12-5	TRBJ2-3	TRBD1	TGTGCTAGTGGCCGGGACAGTCACACAGATACGCAGTATTTT	CASGRDSHTDTQYF
.	TRBV30	TRBJ1-3	.	TGTGCCTGGACCGGGGGACTTTCTGGAAACACCATATATTTT	CAWTGGLSGNTIYF
few	TRBV5-4	TRBJ1-1	.	TGTGCCAGCAGCTTGGGAGGAGAAGCTTTCTTT	CASSLGGEAFF
.	TRBV2	TRBJ2-1	.	TGTGCCAGCAGTGAAATGACAGCCTACAATGAGCAGTTCTTC	CASSEMTAYNEQFF
.	TRBV5-1	TRBJ2-7	.	TGCGCCAGCAGCTTGGAACAGGGTGGTTACGAGCAGTACTTC	CASSLEQGGYEQYF
once	TRBV6-5	TRBJ2-4	TRBD1	TGTGCCAGCAGTTACGGGACAGACAAAAACAGTCAGTACTTC	CASSYGTDKNSQYF
.	TRBV6-5	TRBJ2-1	TRBD1	TGTGCCAGCAGGTCCGGGACAGGGACCTACAATGAGCAGTTCTTC	CASRSGTGTYNEQFF
few	TRBV7-9	TRBJ2-3	TRBD2	TGTGCCAGCAGCTTAGGAGCGGGGGCTAGCACAGATACGCAGTATTTT	CASSLGAGASTDTQYF
.	TRBV7-3	TRBJ2-5	.	TGTGCCAGCAGCTCACAGGGCGGGGAGACCCAGTACTTC	CASSSQGGETQYF
.	TRBV5-6	TRBJ1-3	.	TGTGCCAGCAGCCTGACACCTACCTCTGGAAACACCATATATTTT	CASSLTPTSGNTIYF
.	TRBV28	TRBJ1-5	.	TGTGCCAGCCTCTTACAGGGCGAGCAGCCCCAGCATTTT	CASLLQGEQPQHF
.	TRBV6-6	TRBJ1-1	.	TGTGCCAGCAGACAGGGGAACACTGAAGCTTTCTTT	CASRQGNTEAFF
.	TRBV11-1	TRBJ2-5	.	TGTGCCAGCAGCTTAGAGACCAGAACCGGGGAGACCCAGTACTTC	CASSLETRTGETQYF
.	TRBV11-2	TRBJ2-1	.	TGTGCCAGCAGCTTAGAGGTCGGGGGAGTGGCAAATGAGCAGTTCTTC	CASSLEVGGVANEQFF
.	TRBV11-3	TRBJ2-1	TRBD2	TGTGCCAGCAGCTCCAGCGGGGGCCCCCTCAATGAGCAGTTCTTC	CASSSSGGPLNEQFF
once	TRBV9	TRBJ1-1	.	TGTGCCAGCAGCGTCCAGGGGAACACTGAAGCTTTCTTT	CASSVQGNTEAFF
few	TRBV15	TRBJ2-3	.	TGTGCCACCAGCAACCGTTTAGCAGATACGCAGTATTTT	CATSNRLADTQYF
.	TRBV2	TRBJ1-2	.	TGTGCCACCTTCCAGGGGTCTAACTATGGCTACACCTTC	CATFQGSNYGYTF
once	TRBV15	TRBJ2-2	TRBD1	TGTGCCACCAGCAGGGACAGGGGCCGCGGGGAGCTGTTTTTT	CATSRDRGRGELFF
few	TRBV4-1	TRBJ2-5	TRBD1	TGCGCCAGCAGCCAAGGAGGGCGAGGGGGCGGGGAGACCCAGTACTTC	CASSQGGRGGGETQYF
.	TRBV7-8	TRBJ1-2	TRBD1	TGTGCCAGCAGCTTACTGTCCCGGGACAGCCTCCTAGGAGGCTACACCTTC	CASSLLSRDSLLGGYTF
few	TRBV15	TRBJ2-5	TRBD2	TGTGCCACCAGCAATAGCGGGAGACAAGAGACCCAGTACTTC	CATSNSGRQETQYF
.	TRBV6-5	TRBJ2-7	TRBD2	TGTGCCAGCAGTTACTCCGGGACTATCATCCACGAGCAGTACTTC	CASSYSGTIIHEQYF
.	TRBV5-4	TRBJ2-3	.	TGTGCCAGCAGCCAATTATCGACAGGTGGAGATACGCAGTATTTT	CASSQLSTGGDTQYF
.	TRBV5-4	TRBJ2-5	.	TGTGCCAGCAGCTCGGGGATGGGTCGTTCGCAAGAGACCCAGTACTTC	CASSSGMGRSQETQYF